This T cell receptor beta chain originates from a study of CD8+ T cells in alopecia areata. Broader study findings: Mice showed clearer TCR sharing than patients did, a gap that was possibly HLA-related. In scalp and blood during tofacitinib, many expanded lesional clones persisted. Higher clonality and more expanded CD8+ clones appeared in lesional than normal scalp.

This clone was counted a few times. The antigen is not known. Treatment: oral pan-JAK inhibitor, 5-10 mg twice daily. The investigators collected lesional scalp punch biopsies and peripheral blood from alopecia areata patients. The V gene lost 5 bases and the J gene lost 10 bases, with 9 bases spanning the gap. This CDR3 has 11 residues. Germline loops: CDR1 LNHDA, CDR2 SQIVND (reference sequence). Extracted from the samples, RNA was reverse transcribed into cDNA to serve as the sequencing template. TCRdb's copy holds only in-frame clones and misses some; the assay was immunoSEQ multiplex PCR. The profile shows roughly 200,000 clones, about 53% of them singletons.

The source is a human donor with alopecia areata. This chain links TRBV19 with TRBJ2-1; no definite D call. Sample: CD8+ T cells sorted from blood, taken at week 24, from a patient treated with tofacitinib. CDR3 amino acids: CASSDFPEQFF. CDR3 DNA sequence: TGTGCCAGTAGTGACTTCCCGGAGCAGTTCTTC.